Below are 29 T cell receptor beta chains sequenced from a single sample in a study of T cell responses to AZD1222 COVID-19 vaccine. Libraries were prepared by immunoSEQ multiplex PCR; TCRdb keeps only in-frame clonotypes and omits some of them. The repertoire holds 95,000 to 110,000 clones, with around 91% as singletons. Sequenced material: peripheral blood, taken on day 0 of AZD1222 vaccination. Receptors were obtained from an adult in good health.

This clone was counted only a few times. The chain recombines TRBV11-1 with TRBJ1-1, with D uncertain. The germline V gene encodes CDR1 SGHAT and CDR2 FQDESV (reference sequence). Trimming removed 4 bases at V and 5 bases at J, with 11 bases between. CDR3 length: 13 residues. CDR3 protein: CASSSSDVTEAFF. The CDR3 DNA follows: TGTGCCAGCAGCTCCTCAGACGTAACTGAAGCTTTCTTT.

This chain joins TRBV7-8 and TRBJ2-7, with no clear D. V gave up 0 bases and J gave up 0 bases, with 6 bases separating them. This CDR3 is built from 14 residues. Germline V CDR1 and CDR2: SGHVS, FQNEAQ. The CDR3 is CASSLAESSYEQYF. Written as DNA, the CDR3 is TGTGCCAGCAGCTTAGCTGAGAGCTCCTACGAGCAGTACTTC.

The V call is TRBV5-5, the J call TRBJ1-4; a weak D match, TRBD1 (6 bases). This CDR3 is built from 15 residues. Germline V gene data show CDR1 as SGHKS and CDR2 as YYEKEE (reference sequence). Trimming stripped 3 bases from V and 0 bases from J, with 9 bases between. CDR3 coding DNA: TGTGCCAGCAGCTACAGGGATACAACTAATGAAAAACTGTTTTTT. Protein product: CASSYRDTTNEKLFF.

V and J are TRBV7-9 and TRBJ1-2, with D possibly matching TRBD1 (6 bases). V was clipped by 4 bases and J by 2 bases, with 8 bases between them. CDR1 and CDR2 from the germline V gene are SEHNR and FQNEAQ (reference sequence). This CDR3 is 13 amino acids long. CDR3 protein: CASSSGENYGYTF. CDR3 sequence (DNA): TGTGCCAGCAGCTCAGGGGAAAACTATGGCTACACCTTC. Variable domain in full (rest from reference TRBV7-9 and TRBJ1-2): DTGVSQNPRHKITKRGQNVTFRCDPISEHNRLYWYRQTLGQGPEFLTYFQNEAQLEKSRLLSDRFSAERPKGSFSTLEIQRTEQGDSAMYLCASSSGENYGYTFGSGTRLTVV.

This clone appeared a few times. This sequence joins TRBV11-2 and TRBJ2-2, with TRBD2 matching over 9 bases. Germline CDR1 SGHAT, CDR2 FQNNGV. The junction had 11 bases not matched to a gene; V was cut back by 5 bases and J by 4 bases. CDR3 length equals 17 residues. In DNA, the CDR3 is TGTGCCAGCAGCATTCCTCGGGGTAGCGGGGGCACCGGGGAGCTGTTTTTT. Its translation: CASSIPRGSGGTGELFF.

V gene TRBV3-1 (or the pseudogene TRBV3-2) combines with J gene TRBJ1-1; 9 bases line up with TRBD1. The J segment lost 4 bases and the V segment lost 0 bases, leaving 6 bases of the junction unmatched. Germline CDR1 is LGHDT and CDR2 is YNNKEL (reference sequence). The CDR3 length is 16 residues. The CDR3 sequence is CASSQEQGAFSTEAFF. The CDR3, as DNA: TGTGCCAGCAGCCAAGAACAGGGGGCATTCAGCACTGAAGCTTTCTTT.

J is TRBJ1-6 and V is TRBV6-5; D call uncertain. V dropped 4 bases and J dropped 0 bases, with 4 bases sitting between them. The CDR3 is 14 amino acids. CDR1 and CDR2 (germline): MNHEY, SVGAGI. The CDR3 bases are TGTGCCAGCAGTTCCAGCTCCTATAATTCACCCCTCCACTTT. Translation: CASSSSSYNSPLHF.

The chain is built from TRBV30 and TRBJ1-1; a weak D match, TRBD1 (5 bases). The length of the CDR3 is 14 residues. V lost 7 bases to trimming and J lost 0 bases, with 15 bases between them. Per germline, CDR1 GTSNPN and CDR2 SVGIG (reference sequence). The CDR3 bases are TGTGCCTTCGGGGTCGGGACCCTGAACACTGAAGCTTTCTTT. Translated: CAFGVGTLNTEAFF. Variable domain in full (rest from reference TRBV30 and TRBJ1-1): SQTIHQWPATLVQPVGSPLSLECTVEGTSNPNLYWYRQAAGRGLQLLFYSVGIGQISSEVPQNLSASRPQDRQFILSSKKLLLSDSGFYLCAFGVGTLNTEAFFGQGTRLTVV.

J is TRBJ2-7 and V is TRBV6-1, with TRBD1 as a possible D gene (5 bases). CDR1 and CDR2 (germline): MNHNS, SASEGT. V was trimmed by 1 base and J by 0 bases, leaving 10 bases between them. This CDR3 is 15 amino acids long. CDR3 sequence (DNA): TGTGCCAGCAGTGAAGAGACAGCATCCTCCTACGAGCAGTACTTC. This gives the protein CASSEETASSYEQYF.

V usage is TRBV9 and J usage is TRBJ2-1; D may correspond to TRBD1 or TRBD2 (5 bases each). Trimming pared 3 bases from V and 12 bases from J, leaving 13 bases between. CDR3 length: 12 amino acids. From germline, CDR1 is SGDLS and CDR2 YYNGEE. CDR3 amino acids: CASSATGAGQFF. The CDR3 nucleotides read TGTGCCAGCAGCGCCACCGGGGCGGGGCAGTTCTTC.

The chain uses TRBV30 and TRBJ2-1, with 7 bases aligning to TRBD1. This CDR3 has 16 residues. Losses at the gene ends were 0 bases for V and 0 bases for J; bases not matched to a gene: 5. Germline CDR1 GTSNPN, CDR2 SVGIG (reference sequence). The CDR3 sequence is CAWSVRGRSSYNEQFF. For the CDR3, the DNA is TGTGCCTGGAGTGTAAGGGGGCGAAGCTCCTACAATGAGCAGTTCTTC.

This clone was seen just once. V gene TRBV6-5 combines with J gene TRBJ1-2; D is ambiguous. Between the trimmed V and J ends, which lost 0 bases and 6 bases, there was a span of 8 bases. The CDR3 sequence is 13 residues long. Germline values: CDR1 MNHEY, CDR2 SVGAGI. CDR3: CASSYSSTNGYTF. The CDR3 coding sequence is TGTGCCAGCAGTTACTCGAGTACGAATGGCTACACCTTC.

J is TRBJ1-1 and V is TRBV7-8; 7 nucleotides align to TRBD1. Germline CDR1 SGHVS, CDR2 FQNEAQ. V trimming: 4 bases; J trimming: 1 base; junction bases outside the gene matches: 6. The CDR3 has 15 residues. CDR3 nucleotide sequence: TGTGCCAGCAGCTCCCTGACAGGGAGGAACACTGAAGCTTTCTTT. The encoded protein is CASSSLTGRNTEAFF.

This CDR3 reads CAWSVGGANTEAFF. Here the CDR3 DNA reads TGTGCCTGGAGTGTGGGGGGGGCGAACACTGAAGCTTTCTTT. The genes are TRBV30 and TRBJ1-1; possible D gene TRBD1, 6 bases. Looked up from germline, CDR1 is GTSNPN and CDR2 is SVGIG (reference sequence). The CDR3 runs to 14 residues. Between the trimmed V and J ends, which lost 0 bases and 1 base, there was a span of 9 bases.

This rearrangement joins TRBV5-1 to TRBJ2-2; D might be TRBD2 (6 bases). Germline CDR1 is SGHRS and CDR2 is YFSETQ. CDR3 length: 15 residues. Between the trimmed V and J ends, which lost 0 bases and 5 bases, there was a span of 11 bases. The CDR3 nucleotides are TGCGCCAGCAGCTTGGCCGGAGGGGTAACCGGGGAGCTGTTTTTT. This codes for CASSLAGGVTGELFF.

For the CDR3, the DNA is TGTGCCAGTGCTGACAGGTACTACAATGAGCAGTTCTTC. Amino acids: CASADRYYNEQFF. V usage is TRBV19 and J usage is TRBJ2-1; D may be TRBD1 (6 bases). Trimming took off 8 bases at V and 3 bases at J, with 11 bases between the two ends. This CDR3 is 13 amino acids long. The germline V gene has CDR1 LNHDA and CDR2 SQIVND (reference sequence).

The CDR3 spells CASSQSLTGTGDYTF. CDR3 in DNA: TGCGCCAGCAGCCAGTCTCTCACCGGGACAGGGGACTACACCTTC. The chain uses TRBV4-3 and TRBJ1-2, with 10 bases matching TRBD1. After removal of 3 bases from V and 10 bases from J, the junction contained 11 bases not matched to a gene. CDR1 LGHNA and CDR2 YSLEER come from the germline V gene. The CDR3 runs 15 residues.

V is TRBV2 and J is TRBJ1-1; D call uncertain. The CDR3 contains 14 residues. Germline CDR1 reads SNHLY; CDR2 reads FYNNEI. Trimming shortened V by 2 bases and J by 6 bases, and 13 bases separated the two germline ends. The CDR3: CASSEQTPPSEAFF. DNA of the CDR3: TGTGCCAGCAGTGAACAGACTCCCCCGTCTGAAGCTTTCTTT.

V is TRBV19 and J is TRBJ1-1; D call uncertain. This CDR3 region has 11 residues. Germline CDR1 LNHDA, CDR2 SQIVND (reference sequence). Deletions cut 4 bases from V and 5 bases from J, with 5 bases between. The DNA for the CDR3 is TGTGCCAGTAGTACCCGGACTGAAGCTTTCTTT. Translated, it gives CASSTRTEAFF.

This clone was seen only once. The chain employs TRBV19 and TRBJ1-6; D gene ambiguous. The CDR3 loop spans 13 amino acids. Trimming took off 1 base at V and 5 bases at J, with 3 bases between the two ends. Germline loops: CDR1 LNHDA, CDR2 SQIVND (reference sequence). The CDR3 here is CASSIGNNSPLHF. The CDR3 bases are TGTGCCAGTAGTATAGGGAATAATTCACCCCTCCACTTT.

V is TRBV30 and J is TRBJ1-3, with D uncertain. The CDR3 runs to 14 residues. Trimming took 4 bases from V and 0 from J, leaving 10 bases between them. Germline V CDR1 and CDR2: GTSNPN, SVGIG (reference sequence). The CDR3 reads CAWTYYFSGNTIYF. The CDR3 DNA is TGTGCCTGGACCTATTACTTCTCTGGAAACACCATATATTTT. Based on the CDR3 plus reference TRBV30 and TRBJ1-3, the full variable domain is SQTIHQWPATLVQPVGSPLSLECTVEGTSNPNLYWYRQAAGRGLQLLFYSVGIGQISSEVPQNLSASRPQDRQFILSSKKLLLSDSGFYLCAWTYYFSGNTIYFGEGSWLTVV.

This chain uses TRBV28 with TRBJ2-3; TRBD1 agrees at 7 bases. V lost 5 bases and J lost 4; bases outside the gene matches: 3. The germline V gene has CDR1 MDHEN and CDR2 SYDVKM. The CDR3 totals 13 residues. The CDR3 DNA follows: TGTGCCAGCAGTAGACAGGGTCCAGATACGCAGTATTTT. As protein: CASSRQGPDTQYF. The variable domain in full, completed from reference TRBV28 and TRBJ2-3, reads DVKVTQSSRYLVKRTGEKVFLECVQDMDHENMFWYRQDPGLGLRLIYFSYDVKMKEKGDIPEGYSVSREKKERFSLILESASTNQTSMYLCASSRQGPDTQYFGPGTRLTVL.

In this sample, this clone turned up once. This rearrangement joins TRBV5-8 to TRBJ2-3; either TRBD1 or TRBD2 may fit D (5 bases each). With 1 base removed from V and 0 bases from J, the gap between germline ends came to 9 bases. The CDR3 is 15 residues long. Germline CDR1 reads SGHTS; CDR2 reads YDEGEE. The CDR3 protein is CASSLQGPSTDTQYF. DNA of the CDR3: TGTGCCAGCAGCTTGCAGGGACCTAGCACAGATACGCAGTATTTT.

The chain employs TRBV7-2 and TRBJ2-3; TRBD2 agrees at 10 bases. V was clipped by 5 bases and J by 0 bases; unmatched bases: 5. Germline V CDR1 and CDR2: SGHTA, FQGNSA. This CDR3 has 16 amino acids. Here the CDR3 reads CASSVSGGTSTDTQYF. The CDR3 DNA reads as TGTGCCAGCAGCGTTAGCGGGGGGACTAGCACAGATACGCAGTATTTT.

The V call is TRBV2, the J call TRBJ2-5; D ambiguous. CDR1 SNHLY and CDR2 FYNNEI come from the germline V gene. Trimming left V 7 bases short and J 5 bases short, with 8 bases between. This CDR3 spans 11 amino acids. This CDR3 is CASMQMETQYF. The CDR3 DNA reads TGTGCCAGCATGCAGATGGAGACCCAGTACTTC.

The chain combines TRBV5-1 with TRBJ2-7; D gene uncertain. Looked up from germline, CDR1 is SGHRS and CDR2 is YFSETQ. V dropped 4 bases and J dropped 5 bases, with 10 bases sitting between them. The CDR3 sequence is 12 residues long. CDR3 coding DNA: TGCGCCAGCAGCCCTTTCGGCGACGAGCAGTACTTC. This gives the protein CASSPFGDEQYF.

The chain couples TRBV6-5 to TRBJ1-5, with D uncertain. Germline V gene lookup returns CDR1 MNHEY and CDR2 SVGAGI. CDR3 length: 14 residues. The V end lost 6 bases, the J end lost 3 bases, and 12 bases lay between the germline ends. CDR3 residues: CASSFGRNNQPQHF. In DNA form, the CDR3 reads TGTGCCAGCAGCTTCGGACGGAACAATCAGCCCCAGCATTTT.

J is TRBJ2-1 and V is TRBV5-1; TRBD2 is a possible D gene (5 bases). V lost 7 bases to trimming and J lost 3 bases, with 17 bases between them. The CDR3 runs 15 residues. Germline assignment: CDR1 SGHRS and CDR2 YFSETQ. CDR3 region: CASDLDPGGYNEQFF. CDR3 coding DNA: TGCGCCAGCGACCTAGATCCCGGAGGCTACAATGAGCAGTTCTTC.

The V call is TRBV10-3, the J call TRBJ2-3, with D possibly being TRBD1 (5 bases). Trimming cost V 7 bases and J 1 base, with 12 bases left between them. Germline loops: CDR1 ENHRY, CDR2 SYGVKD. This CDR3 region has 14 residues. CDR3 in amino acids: CAIMQGEGTDTQYF. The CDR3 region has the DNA TGTGCCATCATGCAGGGCGAGGGCACAGATACGCAGTATTTT.